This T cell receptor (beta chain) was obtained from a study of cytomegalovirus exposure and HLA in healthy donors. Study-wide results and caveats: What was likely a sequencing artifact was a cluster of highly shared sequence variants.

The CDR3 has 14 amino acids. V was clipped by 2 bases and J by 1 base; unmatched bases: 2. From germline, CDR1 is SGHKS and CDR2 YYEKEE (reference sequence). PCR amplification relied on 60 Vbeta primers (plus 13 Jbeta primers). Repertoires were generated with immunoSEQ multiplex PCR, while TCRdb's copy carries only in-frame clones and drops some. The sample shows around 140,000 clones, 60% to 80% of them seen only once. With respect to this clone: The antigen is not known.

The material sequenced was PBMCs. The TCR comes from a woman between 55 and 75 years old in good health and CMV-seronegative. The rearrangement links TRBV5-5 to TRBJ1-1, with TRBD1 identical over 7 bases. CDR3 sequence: CASSFRQGNTEAFF. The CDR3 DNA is TGTGCCAGCAGCTTTCGACAGGGGAACACTGAAGCTTTCTTT.